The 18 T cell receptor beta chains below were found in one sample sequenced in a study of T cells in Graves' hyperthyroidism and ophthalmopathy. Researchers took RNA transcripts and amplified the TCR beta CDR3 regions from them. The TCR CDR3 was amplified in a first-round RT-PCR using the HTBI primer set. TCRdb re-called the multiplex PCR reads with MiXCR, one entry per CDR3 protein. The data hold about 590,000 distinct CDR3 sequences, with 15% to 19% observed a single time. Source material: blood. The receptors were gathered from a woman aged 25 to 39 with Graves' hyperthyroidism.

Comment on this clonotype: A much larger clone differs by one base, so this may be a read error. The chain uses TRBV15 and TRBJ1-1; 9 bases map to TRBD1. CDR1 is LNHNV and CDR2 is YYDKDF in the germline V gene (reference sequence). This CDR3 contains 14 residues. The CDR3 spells CVTSRDRVNTEAFF. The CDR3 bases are TGTGTCACCAGCAGGGACAGGGTGAACACTGAAGCTTTCTTT.

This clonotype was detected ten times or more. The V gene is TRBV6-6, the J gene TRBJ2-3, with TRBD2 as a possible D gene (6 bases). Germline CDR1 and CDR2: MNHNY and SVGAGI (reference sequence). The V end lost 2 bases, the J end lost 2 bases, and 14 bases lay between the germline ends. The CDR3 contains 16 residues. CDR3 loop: CASSYNAGSYTDTQYF. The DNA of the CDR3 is TGTGCCAGCAGTTACAACGCGGGATCCTACACAGATACGCAGTATTTT.

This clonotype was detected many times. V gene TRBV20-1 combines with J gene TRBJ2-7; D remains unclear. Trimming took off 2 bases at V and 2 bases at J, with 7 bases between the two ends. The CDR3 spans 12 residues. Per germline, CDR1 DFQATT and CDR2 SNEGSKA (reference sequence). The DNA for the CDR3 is TGCAGTGCTAGACCTCAGGCCTACGAGCAGTACTTC. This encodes CSARPQAYEQYF.

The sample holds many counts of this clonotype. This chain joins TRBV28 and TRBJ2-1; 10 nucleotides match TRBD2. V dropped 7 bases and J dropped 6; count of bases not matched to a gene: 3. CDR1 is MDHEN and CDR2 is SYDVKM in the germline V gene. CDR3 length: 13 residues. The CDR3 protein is CASKREGRNEQFF. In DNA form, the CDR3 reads TGTGCCAGCAAGCGGGAGGGCCGCAATGAGCAGTTCTTC. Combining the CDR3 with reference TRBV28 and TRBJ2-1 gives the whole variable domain DVKVTQSSRYLVKRTGEKVFLECVQDMDHENMFWYRQDPGLGLRLIYFSYDVKMKEKGDIPEGYSVSREKKERFSLILESASTNQTSMYLCASKREGRNEQFFGPGTRLTVL.

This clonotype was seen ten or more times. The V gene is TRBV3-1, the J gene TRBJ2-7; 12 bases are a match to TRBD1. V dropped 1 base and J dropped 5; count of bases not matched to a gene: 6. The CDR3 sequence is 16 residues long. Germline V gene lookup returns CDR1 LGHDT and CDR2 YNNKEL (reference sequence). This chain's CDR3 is CASSQVLGTGGDEQYF. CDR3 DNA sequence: TGTGCCAGCAGCCAAGTTTTGGGGACAGGGGGCGACGAGCAGTACTTC.

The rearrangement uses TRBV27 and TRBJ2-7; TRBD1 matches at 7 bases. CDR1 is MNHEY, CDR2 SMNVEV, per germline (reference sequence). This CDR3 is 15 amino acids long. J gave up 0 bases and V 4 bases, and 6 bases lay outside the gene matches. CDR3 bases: TGTGCCAGCAGTTGGGGGACAGAGAGCTCCTACGAGCAGTACTTC. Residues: CASSWGTESSYEQYF.

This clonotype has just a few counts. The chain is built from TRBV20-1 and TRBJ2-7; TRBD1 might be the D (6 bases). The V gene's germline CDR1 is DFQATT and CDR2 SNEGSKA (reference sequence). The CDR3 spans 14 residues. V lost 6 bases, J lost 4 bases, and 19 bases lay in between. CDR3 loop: CSARGRHVIYEQYF. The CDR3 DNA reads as TGCAGTGCCAGGGGCAGGCACGTCATTTACGAGCAGTACTTC.

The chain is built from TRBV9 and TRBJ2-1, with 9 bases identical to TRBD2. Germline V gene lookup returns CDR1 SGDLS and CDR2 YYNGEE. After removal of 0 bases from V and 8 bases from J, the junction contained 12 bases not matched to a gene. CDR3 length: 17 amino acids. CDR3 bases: TGTGCCAGCAGCGTAGGAATCAGGGTAGCGGGAGAGGATGAGCAGTTCTTC. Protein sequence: CASSVGIRVAGEDEQFF.

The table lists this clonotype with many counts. The CDR3 nucleotides read TGTGCCAGCAGTGGGGGACTAGCGGGAATCGGGGAGCTGTTTTTT. It yields the protein CASSGGLAGIGELFF. This chain joins TRBV27 and TRBJ2-2; 13 bases are a match to TRBD2. The CDR3 is 15 residues long. Germline assignment: CDR1 MNHEY and CDR2 SMNVEV (reference sequence). Trimming cost V 5 bases and J 7 bases; bases outside gene matches: 4.

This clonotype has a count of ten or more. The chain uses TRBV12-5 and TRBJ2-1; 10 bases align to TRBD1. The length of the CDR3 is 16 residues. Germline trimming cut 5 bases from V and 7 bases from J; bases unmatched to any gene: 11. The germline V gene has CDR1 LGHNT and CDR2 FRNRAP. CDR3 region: CASGAYTGQGKNEQFF. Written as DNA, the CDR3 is TGTGCTAGTGGTGCCTATACGGGACAGGGGAAGAATGAGCAGTTCTTC.

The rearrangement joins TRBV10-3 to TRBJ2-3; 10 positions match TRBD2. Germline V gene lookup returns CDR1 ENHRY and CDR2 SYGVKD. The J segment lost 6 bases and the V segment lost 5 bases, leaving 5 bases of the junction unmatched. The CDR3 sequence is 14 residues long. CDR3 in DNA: TGTGCCATCAGTCCAAGCGGGAGGGGTGATACGCAGTATTTT. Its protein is CAISPSGRGDTQYF.

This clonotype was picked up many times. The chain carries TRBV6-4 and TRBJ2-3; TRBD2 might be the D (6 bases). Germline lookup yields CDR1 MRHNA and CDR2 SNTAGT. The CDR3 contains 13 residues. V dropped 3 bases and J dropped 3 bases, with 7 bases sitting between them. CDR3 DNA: TGTGCCAGCAGTGAACGGGAGACAGATACGCAGTATTTT. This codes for CASSERETDTQYF.

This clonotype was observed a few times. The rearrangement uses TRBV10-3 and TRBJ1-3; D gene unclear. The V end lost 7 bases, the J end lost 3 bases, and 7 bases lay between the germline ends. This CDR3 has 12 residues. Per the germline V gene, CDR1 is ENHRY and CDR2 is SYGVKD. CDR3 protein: CAINDNGNTIYF. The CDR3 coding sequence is TGTGCCATCAATGATAATGGAAACACCATATATTTT.

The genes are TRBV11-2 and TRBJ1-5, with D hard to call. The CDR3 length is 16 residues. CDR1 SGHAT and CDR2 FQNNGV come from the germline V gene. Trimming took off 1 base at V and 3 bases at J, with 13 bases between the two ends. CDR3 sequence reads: CASSLVGGFHNQPQHF. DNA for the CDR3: TGTGCCAGCAGCTTAGTTGGTGGGTTTCACAATCAGCCCCAGCATTTT.

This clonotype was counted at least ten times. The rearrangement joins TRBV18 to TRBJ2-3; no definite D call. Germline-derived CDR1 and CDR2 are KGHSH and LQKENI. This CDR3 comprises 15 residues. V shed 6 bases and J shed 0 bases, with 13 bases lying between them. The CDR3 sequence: CASSPASTSTDTQYF. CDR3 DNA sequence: TGTGCCAGCTCCCCAGCTTCGACTAGCACAGATACGCAGTATTTT.

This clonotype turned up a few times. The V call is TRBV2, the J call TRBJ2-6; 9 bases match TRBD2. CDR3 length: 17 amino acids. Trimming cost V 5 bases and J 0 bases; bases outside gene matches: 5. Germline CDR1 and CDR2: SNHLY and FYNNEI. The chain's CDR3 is CASSPLAGSSGANVLTF. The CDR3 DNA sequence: TGTGCCAGCAGTCCGCTAGCGGGGAGCTCTGGGGCCAACGTCCTGACTTTC.

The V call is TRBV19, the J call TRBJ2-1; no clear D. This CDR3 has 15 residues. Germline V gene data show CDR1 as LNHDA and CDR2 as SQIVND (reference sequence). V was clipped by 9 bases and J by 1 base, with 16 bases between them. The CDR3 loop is CASTSGVQSYNEQFF. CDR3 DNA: TGTGCCAGCACCTCAGGAGTACAATCCTACAATGAGCAGTTCTTC.

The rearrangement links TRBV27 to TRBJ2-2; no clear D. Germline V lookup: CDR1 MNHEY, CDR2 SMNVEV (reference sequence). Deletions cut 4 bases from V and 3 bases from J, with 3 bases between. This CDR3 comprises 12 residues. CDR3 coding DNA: TGTGCCAGCAGTTCACACACCGGGGAGCTGTTTTTT. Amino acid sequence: CASSSHTGELFF.